The rows below give T cell receptor beta chains drawn from one sample of a study of CD8+CD57+ T cells in acquired aplastic anemia. One entry per CDR3 protein, called by TCRdb with MiXCR from the reads. The repertoire has about 98,000 distinct CDR3 sequences, around 70% of them found once; the top ten carry 65%. The sequenced sample consisted of sorted CD4+, CD8+, or CD8+CD57+ T cells (not recorded which) from PBMCs. The receptors originated from a human donor with aplastic anemia. CDR3s include the opening cysteine and the closing phenylalanine or tryptophan. D genes are given only for firm matches. Some rows have no size entry. The others give once, few or many, or a class for an expanded clone.

j_call v_call clone_size d_call cdr3_nt cdr3_aa
TRBJ2-7 TRBV9 few NA TGTGCCAGCTCGTCCGGTGGCTCCTACGAGCAGTACTTC CASSSGGSYEQYF
TRBJ2-3 TRBV7-3 NA TRBD2 TGTGCCAGCAGCTCTACCGGGACTAGCGACACAGATACGCAGTATTTT CASSSTGTSDTDTQYF
TRBJ2-1 TRBV9 many NA TGTGCCAGCAGCGCGACCCCAATGATGGGAGATGAGCAGTTCTTC CASSATPMMGDEQFF
TRBJ2-7 TRBV10-3 once NA TGTGCCATCAGTGAGTCTTCCGGAAGTTTTCGCGAGCAGTACTTC CAISESSGSFREQYF
TRBJ2-1 TRBV15 NA NA TGTGCCATCAGCAGAGAGCGAGGGTCTGGCAATGAGCAGTTCTTC CAISRERGSGNEQFF
TRBJ2-7 TRBV27 NA TRBD1 TGTGCCAGCAGTCCGACAGGGGTCCCCCTCTACGAGCAGTACTTC CASSPTGVPLYEQYF
TRBJ2-3 TRBV2 NA NA TGTGCCAGCAGTGCCAGGTTTAGCACAGATACGCAGTATTTT CASSARFSTDTQYF
TRBJ2-7 TRBV29-1 NA TRBD1 TGCAGCCTAACAGGGGGATCCATTAACGAGCAGTACTTC CSLTGGSINEQYF
TRBJ2-5 TRBV24-1 NA NA TGTGCCACCAGTGGGGCGTGGCAAGAGACCCAGTACTTC CATSGAWQETQYF
TRBJ2-1 TRBV20-1 few NA TGCAGTGCCTCAATTACAGGGAATGAGCAGTTCTTC CSASITGNEQFF
TRBJ1-6 TRBV9 many NA TGTGCCAGCAGCGAGTACCCGTCCGTGGGAAATTCACCCCTCCACTTT CASSEYPSVGNSPLHF
TRBJ1-2 TRBV2 NA TRBD1 TGTGCCAGCAGCGAGACAGGGGGAATGGACTATGGCTACACCTTC CASSETGGMDYGYTF
TRBJ2-7 TRBV4-1 NA TRBD1 TGCGCCAGCAGCCATGGACAGGCCTACGAGCAGTACTTC CASSHGQAYEQYF
TRBJ1-5 TRBV2 few NA TGTGCCAGCAGTGAAGGTAGGGGAAATCAGCCCCAGCATTTT CASSEGRGNQPQHF
TRBJ2-2 TRBV6-1 NA TRBD2 TGTGCCAGCAGTAAAGGTCGACTAGCGACCGGGGAGCTGTTTTTT CASSKGRLATGELFF
TRBJ1-1 TRBV7-2 NA NA TGTGCCGGGCCCAGACCGAACACTGAAGCTTTCTTT CAGPRPNTEAFF
TRBJ1-2 TRBV20-1 NA TRBD1 TGCAGTGCTAGAGACTGGACAGGGGATGGCTACACCTTC CSARDWTGDGYTF
TRBJ1-2 TRBV12-3/TRBV12-4 NA NA TGTGCCAGCACAGGGGAAACTAACTATGGCTACACCTTC CASTGETNYGYTF
TRBJ2-7 TRBV10-1 NA NA TGCGCCAGCAGTGAGACCGTCGTGGGCGCCTACGAGCAGTACTTC CASSETVVGAYEQYF
TRBJ2-1 TRBV7-2 NA TRBD2 TGTGCCAGCAGACCGGGACTAGCAGCACAGCAGTTCTTC CASRPGLAAQQFF
TRBJ1-1 TRBV15 NA NA TGTGCCACCAGCAGAGAAGGATTAGGGCTGAGCCCTGGAGCTTTCTTT CATSREGLGLSPGAFF
TRBJ2-1 TRBV27 many TRBD2 TGTGCCAGCAGGAGGGACTACTACAATGAGCAGTTCTTC CASRRDYYNEQFF
TRBJ2-3 TRBV29-1 NA TRBD2 TGCAGCGTTGGGGACCTGGGGGGGTCAGGTACGCAGTATTTT CSVGDLGGSGTQYF
TRBJ1-4 TRBV20-1 once NA TGCAGTGCTAGAGAGGAAAGGGGGGATGAAAAACTGTTTTTT CSAREERGDEKLFF
TRBJ2-1 TRBV4-3 NA NA TGCGCCAGCAGCCAAGCGCTGGATTACAATGAGCAGTTCTTC CASSQALDYNEQFF
TRBJ2-3 TRBV24-1 few TRBD2 TGTGCCACCAGTGTGGCGCGGGAGGGCCTGGATACGCAGTATTTT CATSVAREGLDTQYF
TRBJ1-1 TRBV29-1 NA TRBD1 TGCAGCGTTGAGGGGACAGGGGGGACCACTGAAGCTTTCTTT CSVEGTGGTTEAFF
TRBJ1-2 TRBV2 NA TRBD1 TGTGCCAGCAGCCGGACAGGGGGCTATGGCTACACCTTC CASSRTGGYGYTF
TRBJ1-6 TRBV7-9 few TRBD1 TGTGCCAGCAGCTTAACAGGGGTTGAGGATTCACCCCTCCACTTT CASSLTGVEDSPLHF
TRBJ1-2 TRBV11-1 few TRBD1 TGTGCCAGCAGCTATCAATCAGGGGGGAATGACTATGGCTACACCTTC CASSYQSGGNDYGYTF
TRBJ1-1 TRBV10-3 once TRBD1 TGTGCCATCACGGGGACAGGGGGGACCCTTATCATGAACACTGTAGCTTTCTTT CAITGTGGTLIMNTVAFF
TRBJ1-1 TRBV20-1 NA NA TGCAGTGCTAGTCCGAACACTGAAGCTTTCTTT CSASPNTEAFF